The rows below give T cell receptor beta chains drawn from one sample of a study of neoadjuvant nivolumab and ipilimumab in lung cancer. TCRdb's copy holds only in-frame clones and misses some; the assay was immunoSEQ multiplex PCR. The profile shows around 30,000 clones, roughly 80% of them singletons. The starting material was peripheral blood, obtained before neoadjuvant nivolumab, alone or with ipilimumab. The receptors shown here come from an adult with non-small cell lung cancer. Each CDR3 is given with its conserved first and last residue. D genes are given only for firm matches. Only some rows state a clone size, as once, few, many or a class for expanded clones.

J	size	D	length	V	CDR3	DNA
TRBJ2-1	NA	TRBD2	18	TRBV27	CASNAPGLAGGRFDEQFF	TGTGCCAGCAATGCGCCGGGACTAGCGGGGGGGCGCTTCGATGAGCAGTTCTTC
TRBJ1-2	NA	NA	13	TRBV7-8	CASSFTTNYGYTF	TGTGCCAGCAGCTTCACTACTAACTATGGCTACACCTTC
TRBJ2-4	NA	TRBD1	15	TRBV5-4	CASSTVGRGQNIQYF	TGTGCCAGCAGTACCGTCGGAAGGGGGCAAAACATTCAGTACTTC
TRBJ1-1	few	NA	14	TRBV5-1	CASSLVVMNTEAFF	TGCGCCAGCAGCTTGGTAGTCATGAACACTGAAGCTTTCTTT
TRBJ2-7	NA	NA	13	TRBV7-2	CASSLEGRGEQYF	TGTGCCAGCAGCTTAGAGGGGAGGGGGGAGCAGTACTTC
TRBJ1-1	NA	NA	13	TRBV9	CASSDRVGTEAFF	TGTGCCAGCAGCGACAGGGTTGGCACTGAAGCTTTCTTT
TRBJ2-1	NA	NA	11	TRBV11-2	CASSRSGEQFF	TGTGCCAGCAGTAGAAGCGGGGAGCAGTTCTTC
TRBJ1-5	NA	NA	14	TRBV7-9	CASSFEGGNQPQHF	TGTGCCAGCAGCTTTGAGGGGGGCAATCAGCCCCAGCATTTT
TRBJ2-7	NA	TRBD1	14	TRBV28	CASSFGKTGDEQYF	TGTGCCAGCAGTTTTGGGAAAACAGGGGACGAGCAGTACTTC
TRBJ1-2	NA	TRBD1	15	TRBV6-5	CASINPQDRTYGYTF	TGTGCCAGCATCAACCCTCAGGACAGGACCTATGGCTACACCTTC
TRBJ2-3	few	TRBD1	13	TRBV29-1	CSVYWDRKDTQYF	TGCAGCGTTTACTGGGACAGGAAAGATACGCAGTATTTT
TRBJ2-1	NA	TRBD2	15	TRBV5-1	CASSSGLAGVNEQFF	TGCGCCAGCAGCTCAGGACTAGCGGGGGTGAATGAGCAGTTCTTC
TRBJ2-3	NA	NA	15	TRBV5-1	CASSPSRRTTDTQYF	TGCGCCAGCAGCCCTTCCAGGCGGACCACAGATACGCAGTATTTT
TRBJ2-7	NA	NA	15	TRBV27	CASSWDPLRGNEQYF	TGTGCCAGCAGCTGGGACCCCTTAAGGGGGAACGAGCAGTACTTC
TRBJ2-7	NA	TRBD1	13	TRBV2	CASRRTGAYEQYF	TGTGCCAGCAGACGGACAGGGGCCTACGAGCAGTACTTC
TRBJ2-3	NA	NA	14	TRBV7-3	CASSLAANRDTQYF	TGTGCCAGCAGCTTGGCGGCGAACCGGGATACGCAGTATTTT
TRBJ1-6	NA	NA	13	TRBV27	CASGDGGNSPLHF	TGTGCCAGCGGGGACGGGGGGAATTCACCCCTCCACTTT
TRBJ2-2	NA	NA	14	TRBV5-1	CASIGIENTGELFF	TGCGCCAGCATCGGTATAGAGAACACCGGGGAGCTGTTTTTT
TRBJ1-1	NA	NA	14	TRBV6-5	CASSYRKSDTEAFF	TGTGCCAGCAGTTACAGGAAATCGGACACTGAAGCTTTCTTT
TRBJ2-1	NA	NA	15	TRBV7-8	CASSLRGASYNEQFF	TGTGCCAGCAGCCTCCGGGGGGCTTCCTACAATGAGCAGTTCTTC
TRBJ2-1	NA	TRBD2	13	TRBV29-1	CSVGGGRGNEQFF	TGCAGCGTGGGGGGGGGTAGAGGGAATGAGCAGTTCTTC
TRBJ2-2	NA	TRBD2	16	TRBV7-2	CASSQGLAGGTGELFF	TGTGCCAGCAGCCAAGGACTAGCGGGGGGCACCGGGGAGCTGTTTTTT
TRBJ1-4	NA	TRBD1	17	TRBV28	CASSLSGTDATNEKLFF	TGTGCCAGCAGTTTGTCCGGGACAGATGCAACTAATGAAAAACTGTTTTTT
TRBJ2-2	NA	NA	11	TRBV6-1	CASSDEGELFF	TGTGCCAGCAGTGATGAGGGGGAGCTGTTTTTT
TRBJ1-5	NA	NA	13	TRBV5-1	CASSFDSNQPQHF	TGCGCCAGCAGCTTTGATAGCAATCAGCCCCAGCATTTT
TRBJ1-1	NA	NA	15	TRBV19	CASSVDRKGNTEAFF	TGTGCCAGTAGCGTCGACAGGAAAGGAAACACTGAAGCTTTCTTT
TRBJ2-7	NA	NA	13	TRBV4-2	CASSSGRSYEQYF	TGTGCCAGCAGCTCGGGGCGGTCCTACGAGCAGTACTTC
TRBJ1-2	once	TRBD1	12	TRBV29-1	CSVEVQGAGYTF	TGCAGCGTTGAAGTGCAGGGGGCGGGCTACACCTTC
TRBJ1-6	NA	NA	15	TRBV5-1	CASSLDGGNNSPLHF	TGCGCCAGCAGCTTGGACGGGGGAAATAATTCACCCCTCCACTTT
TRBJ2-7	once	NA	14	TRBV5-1	CASSSGGQAYEQYF	TGCGCCAGCAGCTCGGGGGGACAGGCCTACGAGCAGTACTTC
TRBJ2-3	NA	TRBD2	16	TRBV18	CASSPQTSGVTDTQYF	TGTGCCAGCTCACCACAGACTAGCGGGGTGACAGATACGCAGTATTTT
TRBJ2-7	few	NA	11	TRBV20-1	CSGVELYEQYF	TGCAGCGGAGTCGAGCTCTACGAGCAGTACTTC
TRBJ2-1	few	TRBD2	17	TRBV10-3	CAISGVLLAGGWDEQFF	TGTGCCATCAGTGGCGTCCTGCTAGCGGGGGGTTGGGATGAGCAGTTCTTC
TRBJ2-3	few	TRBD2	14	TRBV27	CASTISGGRDTQYF	TGTGCCAGTACTATTTCGGGGGGGAGAGATACGCAGTATTTT
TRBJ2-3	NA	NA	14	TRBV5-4	CASSQDRSTDTQYF	TGTGCCAGCAGCCAAGACAGAAGCACAGATACGCAGTATTTT
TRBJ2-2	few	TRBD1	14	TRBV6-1	CATNDRGLGGELFF	TGTGCCACTAACGACAGGGGGCTGGGCGGGGAGCTGTTTTTT
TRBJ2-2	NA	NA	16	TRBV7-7	CASSLGGSANTGELFF	TGTGCCAGCAGCTTAGGGGGTAGCGCGAACACCGGGGAGCTGTTTTTT
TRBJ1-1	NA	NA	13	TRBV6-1	CASSVSMNTEAFF	TGTGCCAGCAGCGTCTCAATGAACACTGAAGCTTTCTTT
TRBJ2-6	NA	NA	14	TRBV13	CASGSGSGANVLTF	TGTGCCAGCGGGTCGGGGTCTGGGGCCAACGTCCTGACTTTC
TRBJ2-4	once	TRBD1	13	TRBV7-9	CASSTGGGDIQYF	TGTGCCAGCAGCACAGGGGGCGGGGACATTCAGTACTTC
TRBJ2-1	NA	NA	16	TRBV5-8	CASSLIRTSRGNEQFF	TGTGCCAGCAGCTTGATTCGTACTAGCCGAGGCAATGAGCAGTTCTTC
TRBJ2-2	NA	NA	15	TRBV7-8	CASSLAGVNTGELFF	TGTGCCAGCAGCTTAGCGGGGGTTAACACCGGGGAGCTGTTTTTT
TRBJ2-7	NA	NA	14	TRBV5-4	CASSSLTGSYEQYF	TGTGCCAGCAGCTCACTGACGGGTTCCTACGAGCAGTACTTC
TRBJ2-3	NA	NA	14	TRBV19	CASSIGQTTDTQYF	TGTGCCAGTAGTATCGGACAGACCACAGATACGCAGTATTTT
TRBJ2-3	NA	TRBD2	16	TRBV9	CASSVDPAGGTDTQYF	TGTGCCAGCAGCGTAGATCCAGCGGGGGGCACAGATACGCAGTATTTT
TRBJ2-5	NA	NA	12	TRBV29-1	CSDLTGRETQYF	TGCAGCGACCTAACAGGGAGAGAGACCCAGTACTTC
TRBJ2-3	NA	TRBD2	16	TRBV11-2	CASRKFGGGLADTQYF	TGTGCCAGCAGAAAATTCGGGGGGGGCCTGGCAGATACGCAGTATTTT
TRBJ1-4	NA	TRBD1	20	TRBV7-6	CASSLVGAGTGGSSNEKLFF	TGTGCCAGCAGCTTAGTAGGCGCGGGGACAGGGGGTTCTTCTAATGAAAAACTGTTTTTT